This T cell receptor (beta chain) derives from a study of blood T cell repertoires in COVID-19. Study at large: Samples of COVID-19 (acute and convalescent) were obtained from the United States, Italy and Spain. From T cells, B-cell-depleted T cells, or PBMCs came the material, which was cDNA or gDNA.

This clone was found once. Authors' methods: The assay estimated nucleated cells by amplifying reference gene primers. The assay was immunoSEQ multiplex PCR, and TCRdb's table has in-frame clones only and misses some. That table is the source of V, J and clone size, and D and trimming were worked out from the DNA. The table includes over 150,000 clones, roughly 80% detected once. V gave up 3 bases and J gave up 4 bases; unmatched junction bases: 7. CDR3 size: 15 residues. Germline V gives CDR1 SGHTA, CDR2 FQGTGA. The J gene is TRBJ2-3, the V gene TRBV7-3; 7 bases are a match to TRBD2. The sequenced sample consisted of peripheral blood. The receptor comes from a woman aged 55-69 years with acute or convalescent COVID-19. CDR3 bases: TGTGCCAGCAGCTTCCTCGCGGGGGTTTCAGATACGCAGTATTTT. This translates into CASSFLAGVSDTQYF.